Shown below are 25 T cell receptor beta chains from a single sample sequenced in a study of cytomegalovirus exposure and HLA in healthy donors. The study ran its PCR with 60 Vbeta and 13 Jbeta primers. Measured with immunoSEQ multiplex PCR; TCRdb has only the in-frame clones, and not every one. The sample shows about 160,000 clones, roughly 80% of them seen only once. The sample taken for sequencing was PBMCs. The receptors were gathered from a man aged 18 to 29 in good health and CMV-seronegative.

The chain has TRBV9 and TRBJ2-7, with 9 bases lining up with TRBD1. This CDR3 is built from 14 residues. Germline V gene data show CDR1 as SGDLS and CDR2 as YYNGEE. V dropped 6 bases and J dropped 1; count of bases not matched to a gene: 5. The CDR3 coding sequence is TGTGCCAGCACCCCGGGACAGGGTTCCTACGAGCAGTACTTC. Residues: CASTPGQGSYEQYF. The whole variable domain, filled in from reference TRBV9 and TRBJ2-7, reads DSGVTQTPKHLITATGQRVTLRCSPRSGDLSVYWYQQSLDQGLQFLIQYYNGEERAKGNILERFSAQQFPDLHSELNLSSLELGDSALYFCASTPGQGSYEQYFGPGTRLTVT.

This clone was counted once. The chain joins TRBV29-1 to TRBJ2-1; D perhaps matches TRBD2 (7 bases). The CDR3 consists of 16 residues. Trimming removed 6 bases from V and 0 bases from J, with 18 bases in between. Looked up from germline, CDR1 is SQVTM and CDR2 is ANQGSEA. The CDR3 nucleotides are TGCAGCGTCCGAGGGGGGGGCTTGGGCTCCTACAATGAGCAGTTCTTC. Its protein is CSVRGGGLGSYNEQFF.

V gene TRBV7-3 combines with J gene TRBJ2-5; TRBD2 might be the D (5 bases). V was clipped by 2 bases and J by 2 bases, with 9 bases between them. The CDR3 is made up of 14 amino acids. Germline V gives CDR1 SGHTA, CDR2 FQGTGA. The CDR3 DNA sequence: TGTGCCAGCAGCTTATCCGGGATTCAAGAGACCCAGTACTTC. Its translation is CASSLSGIQETQYF. Supplemented by reference TRBV7-3 and TRBJ2-5, the full variable domain reads GAGVSQTPSNKVTEKGKYVELRCDPISGHTALYWYRQSLGQGPEFLIYFQGTGAADDSGLPNDRFFAVRPEGSVSTLKIQRTERGDSAVYLCASSLSGIQETQYFGPGTRLLVL.

V usage is TRBV11-2 and J usage is TRBJ2-6; no clear D gene. Germline V gene data show CDR1 as SGHAT and CDR2 as FQNNGV. Trimming took 6 bases from V and 4 from J, leaving 10 bases between them. This CDR3 region has 14 residues. The CDR3 here is CASSPPGGANVLTF. The CDR3 coding sequence is TGTGCCAGCAGTCCCCCAGGAGGGGCCAACGTCCTGACTTTC.

V and J are TRBV5-1 and TRBJ2-3; 7 nucleotides line up with TRBD1. The germline gives CDR1 SGHRS, CDR2 YFSETQ. The CDR3 runs to 15 residues. After removal of 0 bases from V and 0 bases from J, the junction contained 1 base not matched to a gene. DNA for the CDR3: TGCGCCAGCAGCTTGGGGGACAGTAGCACAGATACGCAGTATTTT. Translated, it gives CASSLGDSSTDTQYF.

The V and J genes are TRBV9 and TRBJ2-7; TRBD2 matches 10 bases. The CDR3 covers 14 residues. The trim removed 2 bases at V and 2 bases at J, leaving 1 base unmatched. Germline-derived CDR1 and CDR2 are SGDLS and YYNGEE. DNA of the CDR3: TGTGCCAGCAGCGTTAGCGGGGGGCCCTACGAGCAGTACTTC. Protein: CASSVSGGPYEQYF.

The CDR3 here is CASSLGGGRAGRPYNEQFF. CDR3 DNA sequence: TGCGCCAGCAGCTTGGGCGGGGGAAGGGCCGGTCGGCCCTACAATGAGCAGTTCTTC. V is TRBV5-1 and J is TRBJ2-1; TRBD2 matches at 7 bases. V lost 0 bases and J lost 2; bases outside the gene matches: 14. The CDR3 has 19 amino acids. Germline loops: CDR1 SGHRS, CDR2 YFSETQ. The entire variable domain, with the rest obtained from reference TRBV5-1 and TRBJ2-1, is as follows: KAGVTQTPRYLIKTRGQQVTLSCSPISGHRSVSWYQQTPGQGLQFLFEYFSETQRNKGNFPGRFSGRQFSNSRSEMNVSTLELGDSALYLCASSLGGGRAGRPYNEQFFGPGTRLTVL.

The gene calls are TRBV6-6 and TRBJ2-3, with D possibly matching TRBD2 (5 bases). V dropped 7 bases and J dropped 1 base, with 15 bases sitting between them. This CDR3 contains 15 residues. Germline assignment: CDR1 MNHNY and CDR2 SVGAGI (reference sequence). The CDR3 DNA follows: TGTGCCAGCACCGACCTCGGGGAGCGCACAGATACGCAGTATTTT. Translating it yields CASTDLGERTDTQYF.

The chain employs TRBV28 and TRBJ2-5; TRBD1 aligns across 8 bases. The germline V gene has CDR1 MDHEN and CDR2 SYDVKM. The trim removed 6 bases at V and 2 bases at J, leaving 2 bases unmatched. This CDR3 contains 13 residues. CDR3 protein: CASRYRGQETQYF. The CDR3 coding sequence is TGTGCCAGCAGATACAGGGGGCAAGAGACCCAGTACTTC.

This chain joins TRBV11-2 and TRBJ2-7; tentative D call: TRBD1 (5 bases). The CDR3 length is 13 residues. V was trimmed by 5 bases and J by 3 bases, leaving 11 bases between them. CDR1 SGHAT and CDR2 FQNNGV come from the germline V gene. The DNA of the CDR3 is TGTGCCAGCAGCCCCGGACACGTCTACGAGCAGTACTTC. Translated, it gives CASSPGHVYEQYF.

The chain has TRBV10-2 and TRBJ2-1; D may be TRBD1 (5 bases). V was cut by 10 bases and J by 5 bases, with 12 bases left in between. Per the germline V gene, CDR1 is WSHSY and CDR2 is SAAADI. The CDR3 is 12 amino acids. The chain's CDR3 is CATLGQHNEQFF. The CDR3 DNA follows: TGCGCCACCTTGGGGCAGCACAATGAGCAGTTCTTC.

The chain is built from TRBV28 and TRBJ2-4, with 11 bases lining up with TRBD2. Trimming removed 5 bases from V and 2 bases from J; junction bases left unmatched: 5. This CDR3 has 16 residues. Germline CDR1 is MDHEN and CDR2 is SYDVKM. The DNA of the CDR3 is TGTGCCAGCAGTCCGGGACTAGCGGCGACCAAAAACATTCAGTACTTC. Its protein product is CASSPGLAATKNIQYF.

V usage is TRBV18 and J usage is TRBJ2-7, with 7 bases fitting TRBD1. Germline loops: CDR1 KGHSH, CDR2 LQKENI. J lost 0 bases, V lost 3 bases, and 5 bases had no gene match. The CDR3 has 15 residues. The CDR3 nucleotides read TGTGCCAGCTCACCCACGCGGACAGGCTCCTACGAGCAGTACTTC. Its translation: CASSPTRTGSYEQYF.

DNA for the CDR3: TGCGCCAGCAGCCCGGGTGGGAAGCGGGGGATGGCCAAAAACATTCAGTACTTC. This encodes CASSPGGKRGMAKNIQYF. The V gene is TRBV4-1, the J gene TRBJ2-4, with 8 bases matching TRBD2. The CDR3 extends over 18 amino acids. V was clipped by 4 bases and J by 1 base; unmatched bases: 12. Per the germline V gene, CDR1 is MGHRA and CDR2 is YSYEKL.

This clone is a singleton in its sample. The V and J genes are TRBV2 and TRBJ1-4, with 9 bases fitting TRBD1. The CDR3 is 12 residues long. The germline V gene has CDR1 SNHLY and CDR2 FYNNEI. The V and J ends lost 8 bases and 7 bases, in that order; junction bases with no gene match: 2. CDR3 in amino acids: CASGQGSEKLFF. CDR3 nucleotides: TGTGCCAGCGGACAGGGGAGTGAAAAACTGTTTTTT. The full variable domain, in which reference TRBV2 and TRBJ1-4 provide the parts outside the CDR3, is EPEVTQTPSHQVTQMGQEVILRCVPISNHLYFYWYRQILGQKVEFLVSFYNNEISEKSEIFDDQFSVERPDGSNFTLKIRSTKLEDSAMYFCASGQGSEKLFFGSGTQLSVL.

CDR3 sequence (DNA): TGTGCCAGCAGCCACTCGGGCGGGGCCTACAATGAGCAGTTCTTC. It encodes CASSHSGGAYNEQFF. The gene calls are TRBV14 and TRBJ2-1; weak D call: TRBD2 (6 bases). Germline V CDR1 and CDR2: SGHDN, FVKESK. The CDR3 length is 15 residues. V was cut by 3 bases and J by 2 bases, with 11 bases left in between.

V usage is TRBV5-6 and J usage is TRBJ2-3, with 10 bases fitting TRBD2. Germline assignment: CDR1 SGHDT and CDR2 YYEEEE. The CDR3 is made up of 16 amino acids. V shed 4 bases, J shed 4 bases, and the junction held 9 bases outside the gene matches. CDR3: CASSPAASGSADTQYF. CDR3 sequence (DNA): TGTGCCAGCAGCCCGGCTGCTAGCGGGAGTGCAGATACGCAGTATTTT.

The genes are TRBV6-6 and TRBJ1-6; 9 bases fit TRBD1. This CDR3 has 14 residues. Trimming removed 7 bases from V and 9 bases from J; junction bases left unmatched: 7. The germline CDR1 and CDR2 sequences are MNHNY and SVGAGI (reference sequence). The CDR3 loop reads CASKVGQGPSPLHF. DNA for the CDR3: TGTGCCAGCAAGGTGGGACAGGGCCCTTCACCCCTCCACTTT.

The rearrangement joins TRBV6-5 to TRBJ2-1, with 8 bases identical to TRBD2. With V trimmed by 8 bases and J by 14 bases, 11 bases remained unmatched. The CDR3 runs 12 residues. Germline CDR1 and CDR2: MNHEY and SVGAGI. The CDR3 DNA sequence: TGTGCCAGCTCCGTCGGGAGGGACGGAGAGTTCTTC. It codes for CASSVGRDGEFF.

V usage is TRBV2 and J usage is TRBJ2-1; TRBD1 aligns across 7 bases. Germline CDR1 reads SNHLY; CDR2 reads FYNNEI. This CDR3 region has 13 residues. The V gene end was trimmed by 8 bases and the J gene end by 3 bases; junction bases not matched to a gene: 4. The CDR3 sequence is CASGRDSYNEQFF. DNA for the CDR3: TGTGCCAGCGGAAGGGACAGCTACAATGAGCAGTTCTTC.

This chain links TRBV18 with TRBJ1-2, with a weak D call TRBD1 (5 bases). Germline-derived CDR1 and CDR2 are KGHSH and LQKENI. Trimming stripped 0 bases from V and 2 bases from J, with 7 bases between. The CDR3 loop spans 14 amino acids. The CDR3 DNA is TGTGCCAGCTCACCACCGGACATAAACTATGGCTACACCTTC. It yields the protein CASSPPDINYGYTF.

The chain recombines TRBV4-2 with TRBJ2-1; TRBD2 aligns across 10 bases. This CDR3 is built from 15 residues. Trimming removed 1 base from V and 8 bases from J; junction bases left unmatched: 5. Germline CDR1 LGHNA, CDR2 YNFKEQ. The CDR3 DNA follows: TGTGCCAGCAGCCAAGTAGTAGCGGGGGGTGATGAGCAGTTCTTC. Its translation is CASSQVVAGGDEQFF.

This CDR3 is CASEDRAVNEQFF. CDR3 coding DNA: TGTGCCAGCGAGGACAGGGCGGTAAATGAGCAGTTCTTC. The J gene is TRBJ2-1, the V gene TRBV7-9; 8 nucleotides match TRBD1. V gave up 8 bases and J gave up 7 bases; unmatched junction bases: 7. Germline values: CDR1 SEHNR, CDR2 FQNEAQ (reference sequence). The CDR3 is 13 residues long.

This clone appeared once. The chain has TRBV18 and TRBJ1-1, with a weak D call TRBD1 (5 bases). V dropped 3 bases and J dropped 4 bases, with 15 bases sitting between them. Per the germline V gene, CDR1 is KGHSH and CDR2 is LQKENI. The CDR3 covers 15 residues. The CDR3 DNA reads as TGTGCCAGCTCACCCCTGGCGGGGGAGGGCACTGAAGCTTTCTTT. This translates into CASSPLAGEGTEAFF.

The chain joins TRBV5-1 to TRBJ2-5; 10 bases agree with TRBD1. Unmatched junction bases numbered 9, after V lost 4 bases and J lost 6 bases. This CDR3 is 15 amino acids long. Per germline, CDR1 SGHRS and CDR2 YFSETQ. CDR3 sequence: CASSPDRGRGQTQYF. CDR3 nucleotide sequence: TGCGCCAGCAGCCCTGACAGGGGGCGCGGACAGACCCAGTACTTC.